The 2 T cell receptor beta chains below were found in one sample sequenced in a study of blood T cell repertoires in COVID-19. Here immunoSEQ multiplex PCR was the method, and the copy in TCRdb shows in-frame clones only, minus some. The table shows some 100,000 clones, with nearly 90% occurring only once. The material sequenced was peripheral blood. Receptors were obtained from an elderly woman with active COVID-19.

This clone was counted a single time. The CDR3 nucleotides read TGTGCCAGCAGGGGGCCGAGACCGGGACAGGGGGGAGATACGCAGTATTTT. This sequence encodes CASRGPRPGQGGDTQYF. The rearrangement uses TRBV2 and TRBJ2-3, with 11 bases matching TRBD1. CDR1 is SNHLY, CDR2 FYNNEI, per germline. The CDR3 length is 17 residues. V dropped 6 bases and J dropped 5; count of bases not matched to a gene: 13.

This rearrangement joins TRBV11-3 to TRBJ2-1, with TRBD2 matching 8 bases. Germline V CDR1 and CDR2: SGHNT, YENEEA. The CDR3 spans 15 residues. The ends lost 3 bases at V and 1 base at J; junction bases unmatched: 2. In DNA form, the CDR3 reads TGTGCCAGCAGCTTGCGGGAGGCGTCCTACAATGAGCAGTTCTTC. Protein: CASSLREASYNEQFF.